Sequencing of this T cell receptor beta chain was carried out in a study of cytomegalovirus exposure and HLA in healthy donors. Sequencing used immunoSEQ multiplex PCR; TCRdb keeps in-frame clones, though not all of them. The sample lists roughly 220,000 clones; around four fifths were seen once. The germline V and J ends were trimmed by 7 bases and 6 bases, with 10 bases remaining between them. The CDR3 runs 11 residues. Germline V CDR1 and CDR2: SGDLS, YYNGEE. The chain is built from TRBV9 and TRBJ1-2; a possible D gene is TRBD1 (5 bases). Sequencing input: PBMCs. This clonotype was sampled from a woman younger than 45 in good health and CMV-seropositive. CDR3 region: CASSRADGYTF. For the CDR3, the DNA is TGTGCCAGCTCCAGGGCGGATGGCTACACCTTC.